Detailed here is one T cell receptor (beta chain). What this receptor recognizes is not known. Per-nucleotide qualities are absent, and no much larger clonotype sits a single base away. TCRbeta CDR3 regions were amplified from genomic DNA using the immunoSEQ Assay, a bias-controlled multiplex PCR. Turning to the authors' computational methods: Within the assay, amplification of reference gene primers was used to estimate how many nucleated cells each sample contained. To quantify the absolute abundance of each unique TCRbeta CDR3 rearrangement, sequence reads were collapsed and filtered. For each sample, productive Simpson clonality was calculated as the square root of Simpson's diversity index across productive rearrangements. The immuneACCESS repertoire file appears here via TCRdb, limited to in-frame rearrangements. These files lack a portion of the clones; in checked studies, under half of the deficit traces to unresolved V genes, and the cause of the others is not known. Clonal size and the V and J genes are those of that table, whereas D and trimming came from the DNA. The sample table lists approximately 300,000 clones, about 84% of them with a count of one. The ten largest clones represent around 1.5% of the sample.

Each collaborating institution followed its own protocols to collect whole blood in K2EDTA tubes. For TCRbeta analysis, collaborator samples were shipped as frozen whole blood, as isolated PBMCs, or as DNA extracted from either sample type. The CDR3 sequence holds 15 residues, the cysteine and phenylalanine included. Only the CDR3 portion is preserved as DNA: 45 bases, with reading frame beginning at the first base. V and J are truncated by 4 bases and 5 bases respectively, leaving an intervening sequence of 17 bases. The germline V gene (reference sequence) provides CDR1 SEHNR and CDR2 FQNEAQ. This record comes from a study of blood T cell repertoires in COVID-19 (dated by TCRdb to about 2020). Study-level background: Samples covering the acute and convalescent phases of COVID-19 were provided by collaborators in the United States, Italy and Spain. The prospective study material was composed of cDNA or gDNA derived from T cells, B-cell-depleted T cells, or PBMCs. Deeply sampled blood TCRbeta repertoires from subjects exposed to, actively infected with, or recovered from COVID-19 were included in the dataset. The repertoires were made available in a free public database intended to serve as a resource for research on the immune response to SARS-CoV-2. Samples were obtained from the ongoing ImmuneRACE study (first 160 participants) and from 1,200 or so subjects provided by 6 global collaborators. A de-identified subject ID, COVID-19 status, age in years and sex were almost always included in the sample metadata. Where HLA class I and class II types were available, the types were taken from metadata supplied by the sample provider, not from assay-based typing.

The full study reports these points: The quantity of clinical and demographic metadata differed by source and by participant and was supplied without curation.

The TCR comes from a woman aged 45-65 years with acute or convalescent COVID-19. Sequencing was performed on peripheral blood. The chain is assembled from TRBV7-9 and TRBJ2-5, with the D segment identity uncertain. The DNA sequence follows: TGTGCCAGCAGCTACGGGTACGGCCTGCGGGAGACCCAGTACTTC. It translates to CASSYGYGLRETQYF.